Below are 2 T cell receptor beta chains sequenced from a single sample in a study of human T cells and chemical hapten exposure. Time point indicated: patch test 2, 6 weeks after DPC sensitization. Documented treatment: therapeutic diphenylcyclopropenone sensitization with weekly scalp DPC. TCRdb called the RACE reads again in MiXCR, with one record for every CDR3 protein. The sample includes approximately 95,000 distinct CDR3 sequences, roughly 10% of them seen just once. Sequences were derived from whole blood, sampled in connection with sensitization to the hapten diphenylcyclopropenone (DPC). The source of these receptors is a woman aged 40 to 50 with alopecia areata. Some clones in this sample may be carry-over from other donors' samples.

This clonotype was picked up a small number of times. V is TRBV3-1 and J is TRBJ1-2; D remains unclear. Germline CDR1 is LGHDT and CDR2 is YNNKEL (reference sequence). The V end lost 3 bases, the J end lost 7 bases, and 12 bases lay between the germline ends. The CDR3 has 13 residues. This CDR3 reads CASSHGSKGGYTF. CDR3 in DNA: TGTGCCAGCAGCCACGGTAGTAAGGGTGGCTACACCTTC.

This clonotype showed up many times. For the CDR3, the DNA is TGTGCCAGCAGTCCGGACACCTTCCAAATCAATGAGCAGTTCTTC. Translated: CASSPDTFQINEQFF. The V and J genes are TRBV27 and TRBJ2-1, with D tentatively TRBD1 (5 bases). Germline loops: CDR1 MNHEY, CDR2 SMNVEV (reference sequence). This CDR3 is built from 15 residues. V lost 5 bases and J 6 bases, leaving 17 bases between the germline ends.